This entry features one TCR beta chain sequence. This table comes from immunoSEQ multiplex PCR, and its TCRdb copy is limited to in-frame clones, with some not included. Counted here are fewer than 200,000 clones, 86% occurring once; the ten biggest clones make up around 21%. Trimming took 4 bases from V and 1 from J, leaving 7 bases between them. This CDR3 is 14 amino acids long. Looked up from germline, CDR1 is KGHSH and CDR2 is LQKENI. These data belong to a study of blood T cell repertoires in COVID-19. Specimen: peripheral blood. This sequence originates from a man between 65 and 85 years old with active or convalescent COVID-19. The chain uses TRBV18 and TRBJ2-2; maybe TRBD1 (5 bases). Here the CDR3 DNA reads TGTGCCAGCTCACTCGGACAGAACACCGGGGAGCTGTTTTTT. It specifies CASSLGQNTGELFF.